This T cell receptor beta chain was sequenced in a study of shared clonotypes between healthy human individuals. Study findings and constraints: A generally larger estimated richness was seen in naive subsets than in memory subsets.

From germline, CDR1 is MNHEY and CDR2 SMNVEV (reference sequence). J was trimmed by 8 bases and V by 6 bases; bases with no gene match: 11. The CDR3 totals 16 residues. The material for each subset, its genomic DNA, was split evenly across several immunoSEQ plates. Data came from immunoSEQ multiplex PCR; TCRdb stores just in-frame clones and leaves some out. Of about 2 million clones listed, about 95% are singletons. As regards this clone: Its antigen is undetermined.

Naive CD8 cells lacked CD45RO and underwent positive selection for CCR7, leaving out terminally differentiated effector memory CD45RA+ cells. All the donors were Caucasian adults who lived in Nashville, Tennessee. V gene TRBV27 combines with J gene TRBJ1-6; 9 bases map to TRBD1. The receptor's source is a man younger than 30 in good health. What was sequenced was naive CD8+ T cells sorted from blood. This CDR3 is CASREPPTGGYSPLHF. As DNA, the CDR3 is TGTGCCAGCAGAGAACCCCCGACAGGGGGTTATTCACCCCTCCACTTT.